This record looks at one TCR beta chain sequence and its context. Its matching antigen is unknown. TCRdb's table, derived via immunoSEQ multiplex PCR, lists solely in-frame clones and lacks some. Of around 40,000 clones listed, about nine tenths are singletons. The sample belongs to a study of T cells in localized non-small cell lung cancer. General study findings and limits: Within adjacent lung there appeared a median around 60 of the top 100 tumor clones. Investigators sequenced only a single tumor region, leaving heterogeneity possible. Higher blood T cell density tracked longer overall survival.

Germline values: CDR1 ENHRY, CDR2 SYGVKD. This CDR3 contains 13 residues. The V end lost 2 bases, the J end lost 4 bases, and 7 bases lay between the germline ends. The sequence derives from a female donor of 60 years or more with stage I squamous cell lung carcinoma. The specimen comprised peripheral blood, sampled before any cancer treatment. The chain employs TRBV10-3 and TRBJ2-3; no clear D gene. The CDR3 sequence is CAISENPPDTQYF. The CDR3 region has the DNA TGTGCCATCAGTGAGAATCCCCCAGATACGCAGTATTTT.